This T cell receptor (beta chain) was documented in a study of T-cell memory formation after mild COVID-19. Turning to the study itself: TCR clusters were largely donor specific.

The CDR3 totals 14 residues. The ends lost 1 base at V and 5 bases at J; junction bases unmatched: 1. In germline, CDR1 is MGHRA, CDR2 YSYEKL. 5'RACE primed at constant segments yielded TCR alpha and TCR beta cDNA libraries bearing sample barcodes and UMIs. TCRdb re-called the 5' RACE reads with MiXCR, one entry per CDR3 protein. Of 300,000 to 400,000 distinct CDR3 sequences listed, approximately 15% were seen once; the top ten hold about 22%. Regarding this clonotype: What it binds is not known.

Notes on the study in general: Among contracting clones, CD4+ were mainly CM/EM and CD8+ enriched in EMRA. The finding that pre-infection memory included some responding clones suggested that cross-reactive memory joined.

The V call is TRBV4-1, the J call TRBJ2-2, with 7 nucleotides matching TRBD1. The source is a man aged 18 to 29 who had mild COVID-19 (a few samples of this study predate the infection). Cell type and time point are not known. Material for sequencing was PBMCs or a T cell subset sorted from them (not recorded which). The CDR3 DNA reads TGCGCCAGCAGCCAAGCCAGGGGGACCGGGGAGCTGTTTTTT. This translates into CASSQARGTGELFF.